The 11 T cell receptor beta chains below were found in one sample sequenced in a study of blood T cells in healthy people across ages. The use of a sample-barcoded 5' primer and a J-beta primer mix characterized a second PCR of roughly 6 to 11 cycles. TCRdb itself ran the 5' RACE reads through MiXCR, one entry per CDR3 protein. Of 760,000 or so distinct CDR3 sequences in the sample, approximately 25% are singletons; the top ten hold 9.4%. These data also featured in a second study, about T cells of mothers and their children.

Material: blood. The origin of the receptors is a boy between 10 and 17 years old in good health.

The chain links TRBV7-2 to TRBJ2-6, with 10 bases identical to TRBD1. In germline, CDR1 is SGHTA, CDR2 FQGNSA. Losses at the gene ends were 5 bases for V and 3 bases for J; bases not matched to a gene: 7. The CDR3 is made up of 17 amino acids. The CDR3, as DNA: TGTGCCAGCAGCCCCCGACAGGGGGCGCTTGGGGCCAACGTCCTGACTTTC. It yields the protein CASSPRQGALGANVLTF.

This clonotype has a handful of counts. This sequence joins TRBV20-1 and TRBJ2-7; 10 bases are a match to TRBD1. From germline, CDR1 is DFQATT and CDR2 SNEGSKA (reference sequence). The CDR3 has 13 residues. V lost 7 bases and J lost 5; bases outside the gene matches: 8. For the CDR3, the DNA is TGCAGTGTTTCGGGACAGGGGCCCCACGAGCAGTACTTC. Encoded protein: CSVSGQGPHEQYF.

There are a few counts of this clonotype. J is TRBJ2-3 and V is TRBV5-5, with 7 nucleotides matching TRBD1. The V gene end was trimmed by 4 bases and the J gene end by 8 bases; junction bases not matched to a gene: 10. This CDR3 has 14 residues. The V gene's germline CDR1 is SGHKS and CDR2 YYEKEE (reference sequence). This CDR3 reads CASSSQGVKVTQYF. The CDR3 coding sequence is TGTGCCAGCAGCAGTCAGGGGGTTAAAGTTACGCAGTATTTT.

The chain links TRBV28 to TRBJ2-7; tentatively, D is TRBD2 (6 bases). The CDR3 spans 15 residues. V gave up 5 bases and J gave up 3 bases, with 17 bases separating them. CDR1 is MDHEN, CDR2 SYDVKM, per germline. The DNA of the CDR3 is TGTGCCAGCAGTCCGCGTTTGGGGGGAGGCTACGAGCAGTACTTC. It yields the protein CASSPRLGGGYEQYF.

This clonotype was seen a few times. CDR3 DNA sequence: TGTGCCAGCTTAGCGGGAGCTCAAGAGACCCAGTACTTC. Amino acids: CASLAGAQETQYF. J is TRBJ2-5 and V is TRBV2, with 9 positions matching TRBD2. With V trimmed by 8 bases and J by 2 bases, 3 bases remained unmatched. The germline CDR1 and CDR2 sequences are SNHLY and FYNNEI. The CDR3 sequence is 13 residues long.

The chain uses TRBV29-1 and TRBJ2-5; 8 bases agree with TRBD2. The J call is doubtful: the DNA matches TRBJ2-7 better. Germline CDR1 is SQVTM and CDR2 is ANQGSEA. The CDR3 has 12 residues. CDR3 region: CSVAAGGREQYF. As DNA, the CDR3 is TGCAGCGTTGCGGCGGGAGGACGCGAGCAGTACTTC.

This chain joins TRBV4-3 and TRBJ2-1; D remains unclear. Trimming cost V 0 bases and J 2 bases, with 11 bases left between them. CDR1 and CDR2 (germline): LGHNA, YSLEER. The CDR3 runs to 16 residues. The CDR3 nucleotides are TGCGCCAGCAGCCAAGAATGGGCAGGCGCCTACAATGAGCAGTTCTTC. Translation gives CASSQEWAGAYNEQFF.

At least ten counts were recorded for this clonotype. This rearrangement joins TRBV5-1 to TRBJ2-3; 7 nucleotides line up with TRBD2. Unmatched junction bases numbered 5, after V lost 4 bases and J lost 0 bases. The CDR3 is made up of 15 amino acids. Per the germline V gene, CDR1 is SGHRS and CDR2 is YFSETQ. CDR3 sequence (DNA): TGCGCCAGCAGCCCTCTAGCGGAGAGCACAGATACGCAGTATTTT. It translates to CASSPLAESTDTQYF.

In DNA, the CDR3 is TGCAGCGTTGAAGATTTATGGAGCGATTTCCGACAGGGGGATATCACGAACACCGGGGAGCTGTTTTTT. Translated, it gives CSVEDLWSDFRQGDITNTGELFF. The V and J genes are TRBV29-1 and TRBJ2-2; 9 bases match TRBD1. The CDR3 has 23 residues. Germline V CDR1 and CDR2: SQVTM, ANQGSEA. V shed 0 bases and J 0 bases; nucleotides not matched to a gene: 23.

This clonotype has more than one count but fewer than ten. The V call is TRBV25-1, the J call TRBJ2-7; D gene ambiguous. The V gene lost 1 base and the J gene lost 0 bases, with 19 bases spanning the gap. Looked up from germline, CDR1 is MGHDK and CDR2 is SYGVNS. The CDR3 length is 18 residues. This CDR3 reads CASSESPRGGFSSYEQYF. Here the CDR3 DNA reads TGTGCCAGCAGTGAATCCCCCAGAGGCGGATTCAGCTCCTACGAGCAGTACTTC.

The chain is built from TRBV20-1 and TRBJ2-5; D is ambiguous. Germline values: CDR1 DFQATT, CDR2 SNEGSKA (reference sequence). The CDR3 contains 13 residues. V shed 3 bases and J shed 5 bases, with 13 bases lying between them. As DNA, the CDR3 is TGCAGTGCTAGTGGGTATAGGTGGGAGACCCAGTACTTC. This sequence encodes CSASGYRWETQYF.